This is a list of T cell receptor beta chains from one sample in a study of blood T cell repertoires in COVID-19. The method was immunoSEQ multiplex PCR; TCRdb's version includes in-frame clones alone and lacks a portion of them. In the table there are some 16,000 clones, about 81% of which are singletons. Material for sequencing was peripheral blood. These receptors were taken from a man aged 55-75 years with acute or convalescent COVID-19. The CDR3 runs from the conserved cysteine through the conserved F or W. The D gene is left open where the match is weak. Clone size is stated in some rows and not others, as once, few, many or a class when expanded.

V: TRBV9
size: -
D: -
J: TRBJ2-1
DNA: TGTGCCAGCAGCGGACGGACAGCCTCCTACAATGAGCAGTTCTTC
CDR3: CASSGRTASYNEQFF

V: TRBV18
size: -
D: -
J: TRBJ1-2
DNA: TGTGCCAGCTCACCACCGGGACTCCGGGATGGCTACACCTTC
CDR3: CASSPPGLRDGYTF

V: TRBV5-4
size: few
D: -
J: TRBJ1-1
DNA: TGTGCCAGCAGCCTACCTTCTATAAACACTGAAGCTTTCTTT
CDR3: CASSLPSINTEAFF

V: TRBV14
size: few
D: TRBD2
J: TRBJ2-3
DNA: TGTGCCAGCAGCCAGACTAGCGGGGGGCCTCGGACAGATACGCAGTATTTT
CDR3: CASSQTSGGPRTDTQYF

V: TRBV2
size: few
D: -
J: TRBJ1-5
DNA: TGTGCCAGCAGCTCCAACTACGAGGGTCAGCCCCAGCATTTT
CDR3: CASSSNYEGQPQHF

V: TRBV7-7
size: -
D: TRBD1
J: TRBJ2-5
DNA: TGTGCCAGCAGCTCTAGACAGGGGGCGGAGGAGACCCAGTACTTC
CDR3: CASSSRQGAEETQYF

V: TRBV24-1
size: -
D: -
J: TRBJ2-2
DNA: TGTGCCACCAGTGATCTGAGACTAGCGAACACCGGGGAGCTGTTTTTT
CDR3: CATSDLRLANTGELFF

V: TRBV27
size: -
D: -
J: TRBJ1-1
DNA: TGTGCCAGCAGTGCCGGGGTGGGCACTGAAGCTTTCTTT
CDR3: CASSAGVGTEAFF

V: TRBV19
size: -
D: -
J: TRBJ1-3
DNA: TGTGCCAGCCGGAGTGATGGAAACACCATATATTTT
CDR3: CASRSDGNTIYF

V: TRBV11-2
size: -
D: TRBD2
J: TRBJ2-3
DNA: TGTGCCAGCAGCCCAACTAGCGGGGGTACCACAGATACGCAGTATTTT
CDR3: CASSPTSGGTTDTQYF

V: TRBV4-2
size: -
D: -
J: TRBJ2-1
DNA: TGTGCCAGCAGCCCTAGGGGCAGGGGGGAGGATGAGCAGTTCTTC
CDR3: CASSPRGRGEDEQFF

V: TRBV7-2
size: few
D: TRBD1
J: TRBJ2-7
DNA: TGTGCCAGCACCCTGACAGGGGGCTTGAACGAGCAGTACTTC
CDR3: CASTLTGGLNEQYF

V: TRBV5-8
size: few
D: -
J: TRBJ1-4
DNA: TGTGCCAGCAGCTTCGGGGAGCTGAGAGAAAAACTGTTTTTT
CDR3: CASSFGELREKLFF

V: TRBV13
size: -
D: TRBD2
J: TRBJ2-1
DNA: TGTGCCAGCAGCTTCGGGACTAGTAGGTACAATGAGCAGTTCTTC
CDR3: CASSFGTSRYNEQFF

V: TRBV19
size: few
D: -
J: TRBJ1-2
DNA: TGTGCCAGTAGTTCCCAGGACTACTATGGCTACACCTTC
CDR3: CASSSQDYYGYTF

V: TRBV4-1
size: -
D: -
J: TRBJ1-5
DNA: TGCGCCAGCAGCCTTCAACAGTCTCAGCCCCAGCATTTT
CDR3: CASSLQQSQPQHF

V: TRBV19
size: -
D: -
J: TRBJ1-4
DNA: TGTGCCAGCACTGCCAATCCGGGGTTGCATGGAACTAATGAAAAACTGTTTTTT
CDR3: CASTANPGLHGTNEKLFF

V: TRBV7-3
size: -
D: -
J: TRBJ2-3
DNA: TGTGCCAGCAGCTTAGGGCGGGACGATACGCAGTATTTT
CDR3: CASSLGRDDTQYF

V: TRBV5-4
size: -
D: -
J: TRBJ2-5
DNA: TGTGCCAGCAGCTTGAAACGCGAATCCGCTCAAGAGACCCAGTACTTC
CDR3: CASSLKRESAQETQYF

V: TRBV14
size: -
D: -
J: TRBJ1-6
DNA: TGTGCCAGCAGCCAAGACTTGGTCCGGCGGGGGTTCTCCTATAATTCACCCCTCCACTTT
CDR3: CASSQDLVRRGFSYNSPLHF

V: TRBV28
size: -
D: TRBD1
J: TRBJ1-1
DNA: TGTGCCAGCAGCGCCCCCGGGACAGGGGTTCCTGAAGCTTTCTTT
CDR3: CASSAPGTGVPEAFF

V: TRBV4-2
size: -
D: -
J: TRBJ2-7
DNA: TGTGCCAGCAGCCAAGATCAGAACTACGAGCAGTACTTC
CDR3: CASSQDQNYEQYF

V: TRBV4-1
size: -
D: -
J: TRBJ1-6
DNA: TGCGCCAGCAGCCTACGCCCGGGGAATTCACCCCTCCACTTT
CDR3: CASSLRPGNSPLHF

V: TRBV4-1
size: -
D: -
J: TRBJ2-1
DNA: TGCGCCAGCAGCCAAGGACTAGTTGGATACAATGAGCAGTTCTTC
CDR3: CASSQGLVGYNEQFF

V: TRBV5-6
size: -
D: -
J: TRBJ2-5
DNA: TGTGCCAGCAGCTTGGGCTTTAGCTCCGAGACCCAGTACTTC
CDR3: CASSLGFSSETQYF

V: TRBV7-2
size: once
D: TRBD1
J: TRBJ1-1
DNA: TGTGCCAGCAGCATAAGGGACAGGGGGTCGGTAACTGAAGCTTTCTTT
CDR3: CASSIRDRGSVTEAFF

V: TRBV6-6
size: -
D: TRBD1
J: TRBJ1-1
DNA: TGTGCCAGCAGCCGACAGGGGGGCACTGAAGCTTTCTTT
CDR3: CASSRQGGTEAFF

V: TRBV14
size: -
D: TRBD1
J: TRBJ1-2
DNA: TGTGCCAGCAGCCAACAGGGGGGAAGCTATGGCTACACCTTC
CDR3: CASSQQGGSYGYTF